This T cell receptor (beta chain) comes out of a study of identical twins. As for this clonotype: What it binds is not known.

TCRdb analysed the 5' RACE reads with MiXCR anew, one entry per CDR3 protein. The data show 1.5 million to 2 million distinct CDR3 sequences, around 33% seen once. Healthy Caucasians, and only they, were the donors. Study results and caveats: Twins shared beta out-of-frame sequences in excess, but this excess was weaker. Partly confounded zero-insertion analyses could result from invariant MAIT and iNKT cells.

The sequencing sample was made of cord blood. This sequence originates from a newborn girl in good health.

CDR3 in amino acids: CASSREAGGFDNEQFF. CDR3 coding DNA: TGCGCCAGCAGCAGGGAGGCGGGAGGGTTCGACAATGAGCAGTTCTTC. V and J are TRBV5-1 and TRBJ2-1; the match to TRBD2 covers 9 bases. J was trimmed by 5 bases and V by 4 bases; bases with no gene match: 10. The germline gives CDR1 SGHRS, CDR2 YFSETQ. The CDR3 length is 16 residues.